These 22 T cell receptor beta chains originate from one sample sequenced in a study of blood T cell repertoires in COVID-19. Assay used: immunoSEQ multiplex PCR; TCRdb lists only in-frame clones, some missing. The sample lists about 290,000 clones, around 86% seen once, with 1.7% in the top ten. The sequenced sample consisted of PBMCs or T cells enriched from blood (not recorded which). Receptor source: a woman aged 35 to 49 who had recovered from COVID-19.

This chain links TRBV2 with TRBJ2-5; D might be TRBD1 (6 bases). CDR3 length: 13 amino acids. Germline V gene lookup returns CDR1 SNHLY and CDR2 FYNNEI. V was clipped by 6 bases and J by 4 bases, with 12 bases between them. CDR3 amino acids: CASRVRDTETQYF. For the CDR3, the DNA is TGTGCCAGCAGGGTCCGGGACACAGAGACCCAGTACTTC. Combining the CDR3 with reference TRBV2 and TRBJ2-5 gives the whole variable domain EPEVTQTPSHQVTQMGQEVILRCVPISNHLYFYWYRQILGQKVEFLVSFYNNEISEKSEIFDDQFSVERPDGSNFTLKIRSTKLEDSAMYFCASRVRDTETQYFGPGTRLLVL.

The chain combines TRBV2 with TRBJ1-4, with D possibly matching TRBD1 (5 bases). Trimming removed 2 bases from V and 8 bases from J, with 12 bases in between. The V gene's germline CDR1 is SNHLY and CDR2 FYNNEI. The CDR3 covers 14 residues. DNA for the CDR3: TGTGCCAGCAGTGAACAGGGAGGTGACGAAAAACTGTTTTTT. Its translation is CASSEQGGDEKLFF.

This clone was picked up one time. V gene TRBV9 combines with J gene TRBJ2-1, with D possibly TRBD2 on 5 matching bases. V was trimmed by 3 bases and J by 2 bases, leaving 18 bases between them. Per germline, CDR1 SGDLS and CDR2 YYNGEE. This CDR3 contains 17 residues. CDR3 protein: CASSEGSQEGPYNEQFF. The CDR3 DNA sequence: TGTGCCAGCAGCGAGGGATCGCAAGAGGGTCCCTACAATGAGCAGTTCTTC.

The chain employs TRBV7-2 and TRBJ2-7, with TRBD2 matching 13 bases. The CDR3 extends over 16 amino acids. CDR1 and CDR2 (germline): SGHTA, FQGNSA. The V and J ends lost 0 bases and 13 bases, in that order; junction bases with no gene match: 12. The CDR3 sequence: CASSLAFGLAGEPYYF. CDR3 DNA sequence: TGTGCCAGCAGCTTAGCCTTTGGACTAGCGGGAGAGCCCTACTACTTC. The full variable domain, rest sourced from reference TRBV7-2 and TRBJ2-7, is GAGVSQSPSNKVTEKGKDVELRCDPISGHTALYWYRQSLGQGLEFLIYFQGNSAPDKSGLPSDRFSAERTGGSVSTLTIQRTQQEDSAVYLCASSLAFGLAGEPYYFGPGTRLTVT.

The chain's CDR3 is CASSKGTGGEYEQYF. In nucleotides, the CDR3 is TGCGCCAGCAGCAAGGGGACAGGGGGCGAATACGAGCAGTACTTC. J is TRBJ2-7 and V is TRBV5-1; 12 nucleotides agree with TRBD1. The CDR3 runs to 15 residues. The J segment lost 4 bases and the V segment lost 4 bases, leaving 6 bases of the junction unmatched. Germline V CDR1 and CDR2: SGHRS, YFSETQ.

The gene calls are TRBV6-5 and TRBJ1-2; D perhaps matches TRBD1 (5 bases). The V end was cut by 9 bases, the J end by 2 bases, with 13 bases between. Per germline, CDR1 MNHEY and CDR2 SVGAGI. The CDR3 loop spans 13 amino acids. The CDR3 region has the DNA TGTGCCAGATCTACGGGACTGAACTATGGCTACACCTTC. Amino acid sequence: CARSTGLNYGYTF.

The chain is built from TRBV7-9 and TRBJ1-1; D uncertain. This CDR3 has 16 amino acids. The germline V and J ends were trimmed by 5 bases and 5 bases, with 21 bases remaining between them. In germline, CDR1 is SEHNR, CDR2 FQNEAQ (reference sequence). The CDR3 DNA reads as TGTGCCAGCAGCCCTCAAGCGCGAGCGGGCCCAACTGAAGCTTTCTTT. Residues: CASSPQARAGPTEAFF.

The table lists this clone with a count of one. The chain recombines TRBV7-2 with TRBJ1-2, with D maybe TRBD1 (6 bases). The ends were cut back, 5 bases at V and 4 bases at J, with 14 bases in the middle. The CDR3 length is 14 residues. Germline V gives CDR1 SGHTA, CDR2 FQGNSA. This CDR3 reads CASSQYTGTYGYTF. The CDR3 nucleotides read TGTGCCAGCAGCCAATACACAGGGACCTATGGCTACACCTTC.

The J gene is TRBJ2-1, the V gene TRBV3-1 (or the pseudogene TRBV3-2); 12 nucleotides agree with TRBD2. The CDR3 length is 18 residues. Germline V gene sequence: CDR1 LGHDT, CDR2 YNNKEL (reference sequence). J was trimmed by 4 bases and V by 0 bases; bases with no gene match: 7. The DNA of the CDR3 is TGTGCCAGCAGCCAAGATACTAGCGGGGGGCATGATTACAATGAGCAGTTCTTC. Its protein is CASSQDTSGGHDYNEQFF.

The chain combines TRBV2 with TRBJ2-1; 9 bases fit TRBD1. This CDR3 has 13 amino acids. The V gene end was trimmed by 8 bases and the J gene end by 6 bases; junction bases not matched to a gene: 5. Germline V gives CDR1 SNHLY, CDR2 FYNNEI. CDR3 in amino acids: CASGTGRLNEQFF. The CDR3, as DNA: TGTGCCAGCGGGACAGGGAGGCTCAATGAGCAGTTCTTC.

The chain links TRBV7-2 to TRBJ2-5; 7 bases line up with TRBD2. V dropped 8 bases and J dropped 2; count of bases not matched to a gene: 8. This CDR3 region has 14 residues. Germline V lookup: CDR1 SGHTA, CDR2 FQGNSA. The CDR3: CASSVSGTQETQYF. The CDR3 DNA reads as TGTGCCAGCTCCGTCAGCGGGACTCAAGAGACCCAGTACTTC.

This clone was observed a single time. V is TRBV19 and J is TRBJ1-2; TRBD1 agrees at 8 bases. The trim removed 5 bases at V and 4 bases at J, leaving 9 bases unmatched. This CDR3 spans 15 amino acids. From germline, CDR1 is LNHDA and CDR2 SQIVND (reference sequence). The DNA for the CDR3 is TGTGCCAGTAGTGGGATCGGACAGGGCGTCTATGGCTACACCTTC. Protein product: CASSGIGQGVYGYTF.

This chain joins TRBV13 and TRBJ2-7; D is possibly TRBD2 (5 bases). CDR3 length: 15 amino acids. The germline V gene has CDR1 PRHDT and CDR2 FYEKMQ (reference sequence). V shed 0 bases and J shed 7 bases, with 16 bases lying between them. The CDR3 region has the DNA TGTGCCAGCAGCTTAGGTCCCCTACAGTCGGGGGAGCAGTACTTC. It codes for CASSLGPLQSGEQYF.

V and J are TRBV9 and TRBJ2-3; D is possibly TRBD2 (7 bases). The CDR3 length is 17 residues. Per germline, CDR1 SGDLS and CDR2 YYNGEE. Trimming took off 3 bases at V and 5 bases at J, with 22 bases between the two ends. The CDR3 sequence is CASSGAPWGGLGDTQYF. In nucleotides, the CDR3 is TGTGCCAGCAGCGGAGCCCCTTGGGGGGGGCTGGGAGATACGCAGTATTTT.

This rearrangement joins TRBV6-1 to TRBJ2-7; 8 bases are a match to TRBD1. Per germline, CDR1 MNHNS and CDR2 SASEGT. This CDR3 has 16 residues. Losses at the gene ends were 3 bases for V and 2 bases for J; bases not matched to a gene: 9. The CDR3 sequence: CASSDGRTGKPYEQYF. In DNA, the CDR3 is TGTGCCAGCAGTGACGGAAGGACAGGGAAACCCTACGAGCAGTACTTC.

This clone has just one count. The chain links TRBV5-4 to TRBJ1-6; D possibly corresponds to TRBD1 (5 bases). The CDR3 is 15 amino acids. CDR1 is SGHNT and CDR2 is YYREEE in the germline V gene (reference sequence). V was clipped by 3 bases and J by 9 bases, with 16 bases between them. CDR3 DNA sequence: TGTGCCAGCAGCTGGGGGGGACTCCAATTTTCACCCCTCCACTTT. This translates into CASSWGGLQFSPLHF.

The chain couples TRBV3-1 (or the pseudogene TRBV3-2) to TRBJ1-1; the match to TRBD1 covers 8 bases. The CDR3 is 13 residues long. Germline V CDR1 and CDR2: LGHDT, YNNKEL (reference sequence). Trimming cost V 4 bases and J 11 bases; bases outside gene matches: 9. CDR3 in amino acids: CASSPSGQGGAFF. The CDR3, as DNA: TGTGCCAGCAGCCCATCCGGACAGGGAGGCGCTTTCTTT.

The gene calls are TRBV7-8 and TRBJ2-1, with 14 bases lining up with TRBD2. Germline V lookup: CDR1 SGHVS, CDR2 FQNEAQ. V trimming: 0 bases; J trimming: 6 bases; junction bases outside the gene matches: 10. CDR3 length equals 19 residues. CDR3 DNA sequence: TGTGCCAGCAGCTTAGCGAGACTAGCGGGGGGGGTAGCGGGCAATGAGCAGTTCTTC. This gives the protein CASSLARLAGGVAGNEQFF.

The chain employs TRBV5-4 and TRBJ2-2; tentatively, D is TRBD2 (7 bases). V lost 2 bases and J 3 bases, leaving 11 bases between the germline ends. Germline lookup yields CDR1 SGHNT and CDR2 YYREEE (reference sequence). This CDR3 region has 15 residues. CDR3: CASSFGGRHTGELFF. In DNA form, the CDR3 reads TGTGCCAGCAGCTTCGGGGGGCGCCACACCGGGGAGCTGTTTTTT.

This chain links TRBV29-1 with TRBJ2-5; D ambiguous. CDR3 length: 11 amino acids. V lost 4 bases and J 0 bases, leaving 3 bases between the germline ends. The germline CDR1 and CDR2 sequences are SQVTM and ANQGSEA. CDR3 amino acids: CSVVYQETQYF. CDR3 DNA: TGCAGCGTTGTCTACCAAGAGACCCAGTACTTC.

The CDR3: CASTHRGGYGYTF. The DNA for the CDR3 is TGTGCCAGCACCCATCGGGGGGGCTATGGCTACACCTTC. This rearrangement joins TRBV12-3 or TRBV12-4 to TRBJ1-2; TRBD1 might be the D (5 bases). This CDR3 is built from 13 residues. Trimming shortened V by 7 bases and J by 4 bases, and 13 bases separated the two germline ends.

The CDR3: CASSLGYRGPVNTEAFF. CDR3 in DNA: TGTGCCAGCAGCTTAGGGTACAGGGGACCGGTGAACACTGAAGCTTTCTTT. V is TRBV11-2 and J is TRBJ1-1, with 7 bases identical to TRBD1. This CDR3 comprises 17 residues. Germline loops: CDR1 SGHAT, CDR2 FQNNGV. Germline trimming cut 1 base from V and 0 bases from J; bases unmatched to any gene: 8.